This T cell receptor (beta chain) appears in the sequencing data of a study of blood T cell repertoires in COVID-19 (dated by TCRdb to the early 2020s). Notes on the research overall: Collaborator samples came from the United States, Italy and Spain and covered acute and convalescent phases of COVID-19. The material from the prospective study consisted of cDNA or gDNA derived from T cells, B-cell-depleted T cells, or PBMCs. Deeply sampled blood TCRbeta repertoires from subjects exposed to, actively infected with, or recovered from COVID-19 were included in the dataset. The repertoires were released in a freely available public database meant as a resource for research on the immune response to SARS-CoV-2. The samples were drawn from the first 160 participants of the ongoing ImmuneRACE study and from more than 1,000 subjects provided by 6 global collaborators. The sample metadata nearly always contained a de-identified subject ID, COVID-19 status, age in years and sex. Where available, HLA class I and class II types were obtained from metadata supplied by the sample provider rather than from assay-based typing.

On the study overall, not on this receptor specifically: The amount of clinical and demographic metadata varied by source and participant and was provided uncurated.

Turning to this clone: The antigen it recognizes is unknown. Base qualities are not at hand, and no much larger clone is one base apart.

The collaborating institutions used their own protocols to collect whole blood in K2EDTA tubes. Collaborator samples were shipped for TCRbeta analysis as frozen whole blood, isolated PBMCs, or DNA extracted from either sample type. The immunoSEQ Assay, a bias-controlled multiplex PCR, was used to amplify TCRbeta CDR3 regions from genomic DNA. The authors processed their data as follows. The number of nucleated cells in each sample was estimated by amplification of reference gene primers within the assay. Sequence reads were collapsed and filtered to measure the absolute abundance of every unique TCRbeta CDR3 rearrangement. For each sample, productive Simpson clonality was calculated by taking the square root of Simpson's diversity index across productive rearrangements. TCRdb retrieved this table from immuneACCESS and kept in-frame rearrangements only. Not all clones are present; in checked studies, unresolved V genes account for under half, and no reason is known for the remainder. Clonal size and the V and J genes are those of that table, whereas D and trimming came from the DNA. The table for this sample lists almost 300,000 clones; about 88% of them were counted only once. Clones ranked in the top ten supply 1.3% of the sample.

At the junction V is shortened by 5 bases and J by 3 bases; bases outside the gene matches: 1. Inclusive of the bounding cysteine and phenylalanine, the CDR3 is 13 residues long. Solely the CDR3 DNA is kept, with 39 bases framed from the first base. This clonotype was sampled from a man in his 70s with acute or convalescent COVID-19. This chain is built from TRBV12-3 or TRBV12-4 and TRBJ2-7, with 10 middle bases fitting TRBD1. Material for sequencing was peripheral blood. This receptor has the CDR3 CASSRTGGYEQYF. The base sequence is TGTGCCAGCAGTCGGACAGGGGGCTACGAGCAGTACTTC.